This T cell receptor (beta chain) originates from a study of a mutant IDH1 vaccine in newly diagnosed glioma. The wider study: Antecedent treatment encompassed radiotherapy, temozolomide, or their combination; the majority received both.

Profiling relied on immunoSEQ multiplex PCR, and the TCRdb table lists in-frame clones only, not all of them. The table has just under 80,000 clones, 91% seen once. Time point: week 5, during vaccination. Vaccine doses each comprised 300 ug of mutant IDH1 20-mer peptide, with topical imiquimod. The donors' diagnosis was new WHO grade 3 or 4 astrocytoma that was IDH1-mutant and ATRX-lost. As concerns this clone: As yet, its antigen is unknown.

Trimming pared 3 bases from V and 4 bases from J, leaving 12 bases between. Germline V lookup: CDR1 LNHNV, CDR2 YYDKDF (reference sequence). This CDR3 has 15 residues. The V call is TRBV15, the J call TRBJ2-2; D possibly uses TRBD1 or TRBD2 (6 bases each). This sequence was found in a woman in her forties or fifties with glioma. Material: PBMCs, obtained from a glioma patient whose treatment included an IDH1 peptide vaccine. The CDR3: CATSRTGARTGELFF. Written as DNA, the CDR3 is TGTGCCACCAGCAGGACGGGGGCTCGCACCGGGGAGCTGTTTTTT.